The next 25 T cell receptor beta chains were all read from a single sample in a study of blood T cell repertoires in COVID-19. Some clones are missing from TCRdb's copy, which holds only in-frame ones; the method was immunoSEQ multiplex PCR. The data show 250,000 to 350,000 clones, about 88% seen once. Sequencing was carried out using peripheral blood. These receptors were collected from a human donor with COVID-19, enrolled during active disease. The donor label of this sample is uncertain.

The rearrangement links TRBV7-9 to TRBJ2-2, with a tentative D call TRBD1 (6 bases). The CDR3 extends over 16 amino acids. Germline loops: CDR1 SEHNR, CDR2 FQNEAQ (reference sequence). V was shortened by 2 bases and J by 2 bases, with 12 bases between the two germline ends. The CDR3: CASSLTGQINTGELFF. CDR3 nucleotides: TGTGCCAGCAGCTTAACCGGACAGATAAACACCGGGGAGCTGTTTTTT.

The J gene is TRBJ2-5, the V gene TRBV11-3; possibly TRBD2 for D (5 bases). CDR1 is SGHNT and CDR2 is YENEEA in the germline V gene. The CDR3 is 12 amino acids. Trimming took off 5 bases at V and 2 bases at J, with 6 bases between the two ends. CDR3 in DNA: TGTGCCAGCAGCCCGGGACAAGAGACCCAGTACTTC. Protein: CASSPGQETQYF.

The rearrangement uses TRBV6-1 and TRBJ2-5, with 9 bases fitting TRBD1. V lost 1 base to trimming and J lost 0 bases; unmatched junction nucleotides: 3. The germline gives CDR1 MNHNS, CDR2 SASEGT. The CDR3 spans 16 residues. CDR3 DNA sequence: TGTGCCAGCAGTGAAGTTGGGACAGGGCACCAAGAGACCCAGTACTTC. This codes for CASSEVGTGHQETQYF.

The V call is TRBV7-9, the J call TRBJ2-5; maybe TRBD1 (8 bases). This CDR3 spans 15 amino acids. Germline CDR1 reads SEHNR; CDR2 reads FQNEAQ (reference sequence). V lost 5 bases to trimming and J lost 5 bases, with 18 bases between them. The DNA for the CDR3 is TGTGCCAGCAGCCCTTACACAGGGGGGGCGGAGACCCAGTACTTC. This sequence encodes CASSPYTGGAETQYF.

The V gene is TRBV5-1, the J gene TRBJ2-1; the D gene is possibly TRBD2 (6 bases). CDR3 size: 14 residues. Germline V gives CDR1 SGHRS, CDR2 YFSETQ. V was pared by 1 base and J by 9 bases, with 14 bases between. CDR3 region: CASSLSSAGGEQFF. The CDR3 bases are TGCGCCAGCAGCTTGTCCTCTGCCGGGGGTGAGCAGTTCTTC.

The chain links TRBV5-1 to TRBJ2-7, with 7 bases fitting TRBD1. CDR1 is SGHRS, CDR2 YFSETQ, per germline. CDR3 length equals 14 residues. Trimming took 5 bases from V and 3 from J; bases not matched to a gene: 8. CDR3 nucleotides: TGCGCCAGCAGGTTCCGGGACAGTGACTACGAGCAGTACTTC. Its translation is CASRFRDSDYEQYF.

J is TRBJ2-1 and V is TRBV5-4; TRBD2 agrees at 7 bases. This CDR3 has 14 amino acids. Germline V gene sequence: CDR1 SGHNT, CDR2 YYREEE (reference sequence). J gave up 9 bases and V 0 bases, and 6 bases lay outside the gene matches. CDR3 nucleotide sequence: TGTGCCAGCAGCTTGGGTGGGAGGGTAGGTGAGCAGTTCTTC. This translates into CASSLGGRVGEQFF.

This clone was seen a single time. The rearrangement uses TRBV19 and TRBJ1-1; 7 bases match TRBD1. Germline V gene lookup returns CDR1 LNHDA and CDR2 SQIVND (reference sequence). The junction had 5 bases not matched to a gene; V was cut back by 4 bases and J by 3 bases. The CDR3 length is 14 residues. The CDR3, as DNA: TGTGCCAGTAGTAAGTTCCAGGGGGACACTGAAGCTTTCTTT. Encoded protein: CASSKFQGDTEAFF.

The chain has TRBV6-1 and TRBJ1-5, with 11 bases identical to TRBD1. The CDR3 is 16 amino acids. Germline V gene lookup returns CDR1 MNHNS and CDR2 SASEGT. Germline trimming cut 3 bases from V and 11 bases from J; bases unmatched to any gene: 12. This CDR3 is CASSDRDRGTLLAQHF. CDR3 DNA sequence: TGTGCCAGCAGTGACCGGGACAGGGGGACCCTCCTAGCCCAGCATTTT.

The CDR3 DNA reads as TGTGCCTGGAGTGTACTTCTCCTGAACACTGAAGCTTTCTTT. Translating it yields CAWSVLLLNTEAFF. The chain carries TRBV30 and TRBJ1-1; no clear D. In germline, CDR1 is GTSNPN, CDR2 SVGIG (reference sequence). This CDR3 contains 14 residues. Trimming took off 0 bases at V and 0 bases at J, with 8 bases between the two ends.

This clone was observed a few times. The chain combines TRBV19 with TRBJ1-2; possible D gene TRBD1, 5 bases. The V gene lost 3 bases and the J gene lost 2 bases, with 10 bases spanning the gap. Germline V gene lookup returns CDR1 LNHDA and CDR2 SQIVND (reference sequence). The CDR3 has 14 residues. The CDR3 sequence: CASSIQDTNYGYTF. CDR3 sequence (DNA): TGTGCCAGTAGTATCCAGGACACAAACTATGGCTACACCTTC.

This clone was observed a few times. The chain is built from TRBV24-1 and TRBJ1-5; D gene uncertain. The CDR3 has 14 residues. V lost 4 bases, J lost 6 bases, and 12 bases lay in between. Germline loops: CDR1 KGHDR, CDR2 SFDVKD. The CDR3 sequence: CATSDPSSGQPQHF. DNA for the CDR3: TGTGCCACCAGTGACCCAAGTTCGGGTCAGCCCCAGCATTTT.

This clone was observed a few times. This chain links TRBV6-5 with TRBJ2-7; 7 bases map to TRBD1. CDR3 length equals 13 residues. CDR1 and CDR2 (germline): MNHEY, SVGAGI. J lost 5 bases, V lost 5 bases, and 6 bases had no gene match. The CDR3 here is CASSRQGFHEQYF. CDR3 bases: TGTGCCAGCAGTCGACAGGGTTTCCACGAGCAGTACTTC.

The chain is built from TRBV5-1 and TRBJ1-4, with a possible D match to TRBD1 (5 bases). Per the germline V gene, CDR1 is SGHRS and CDR2 is YFSETQ. The CDR3 extends over 14 amino acids. The V gene lost 1 base and the J gene lost 6 bases, with 10 bases spanning the gap. CDR3 in amino acids: CASSLTGSDEKLFF. The CDR3, as DNA: TGCGCCAGCAGCTTGACAGGCAGTGATGAAAAACTGTTTTTT.

V gene TRBV6-5 combines with J gene TRBJ2-1; 7 positions match TRBD2. The germline gives CDR1 MNHEY, CDR2 SVGAGI. This CDR3 contains 13 residues. V lost 6 bases, J lost 3 bases, and 2 bases stayed unmatched. The CDR3 DNA follows: TGTGCCAGCAGAAGGACTAGCTACAATGAGCAGTTCTTC. As protein: CASRRTSYNEQFF.

In its sample, this clone was seen once. The V and J genes are TRBV27 and TRBJ1-4, with 8 bases lining up with TRBD1. Trimming removed 6 bases from V and 4 bases from J; junction bases left unmatched: 7. Germline-derived CDR1 and CDR2 are MNHEY and SMNVEV (reference sequence). This CDR3 spans 15 amino acids. The CDR3 loop is CASRPTGGYNEKLFF. DNA of the CDR3: TGTGCCAGCAGGCCAACAGGGGGGTATAATGAAAAACTGTTTTTT.

The chain recombines TRBV6-4 with TRBJ2-1; 10 positions agree with TRBD1. CDR1 MRHNA and CDR2 SNTAGT come from the germline V gene. The V and J ends lost 6 bases and 6 bases, in that order; junction bases with no gene match: 8. CDR3 length: 15 amino acids. The CDR3 nucleotides read TGTGCCAGCAGCGACGGGACAGGGGCAGCCAATGAGCAGTTCTTC. It specifies CASSDGTGAANEQFF.

The chain employs TRBV9 and TRBJ2-1, with D possibly matching TRBD2 (6 bases). Trimming stripped 3 bases from V and 4 bases from J, with 14 bases between. Germline V CDR1 and CDR2: SGDLS, YYNGEE. The CDR3 totals 15 residues. The CDR3 DNA reads as TGTGCCAGCAGCGAAGGAGGGCCAACATACAATGAGCAGTTCTTC. It is translated as CASSEGGPTYNEQFF.

The rearrangement uses TRBV28 and TRBJ2-2; 12 bases match TRBD2. The CDR3 totals 17 residues. The germline CDR1 and CDR2 sequences are MDHEN and SYDVKM. The junction had 4 bases not matched to a gene; V was cut back by 0 bases and J by 5 bases. The CDR3 is CASSLWTSGSQTGELFF. In nucleotides, the CDR3 is TGTGCCAGCAGTTTATGGACTAGCGGGAGCCAAACCGGGGAGCTGTTTTTT. The full variable domain, its missing parts supplied by reference TRBV28 and TRBJ2-2, is DVKVTQSSRYLVKRTGEKVFLECVQDMDHENMFWYRQDPGLGLRLIYFSYDVKMKEKGDIPEGYSVSREKKERFSLILESASTNQTSMYLCASSLWTSGSQTGELFFGEGSRLTVL.

The CDR3 DNA sequence: TGTGCCAGCAGCACTAGCGGGAGGCCTCCATCCTACAATGAGCAGTTCTTC. This encodes CASSTSGRPPSYNEQFF. The chain links TRBV11-3 to TRBJ2-1; TRBD2 aligns across 12 bases. After removal of 5 bases from V and 1 base from J, the junction contained 6 bases not matched to a gene. CDR1 and CDR2 from the germline V gene are SGHNT and YENEEA. The CDR3 consists of 17 residues.

J is TRBJ2-1 and V is TRBV3-1 (or the pseudogene TRBV3-2), with 9 nucleotides matching TRBD2. CDR1 and CDR2 (germline): LGHDT, YNNKEL (reference sequence). V shed 1 base and J 4 bases; nucleotides not matched to a gene: 2. The CDR3 spans 15 residues. CDR3 coding DNA: TGTGCCAGCAGCCAAGGGCTAGCGGGGTACAATGAGCAGTTCTTC. Its protein product is CASSQGLAGYNEQFF.

The CDR3 here is CATSRDLRTGEKLFF. The CDR3 coding sequence is TGTGCCACCAGCAGAGATCTGAGGACAGGGGAAAAACTGTTTTTT. The chain carries TRBV15 and TRBJ1-4, with TRBD1 matching over 8 bases. The trim removed 0 bases at V and 8 bases at J, leaving 5 bases unmatched. The germline V gene has CDR1 LNHNV and CDR2 YYDKDF (reference sequence). The CDR3 spans 15 residues.

The chain links TRBV11-2 to TRBJ2-1; 8 nucleotides line up with TRBD2. Germline CDR1 is SGHAT and CDR2 is FQNNGV. This CDR3 has 14 residues. V shed 5 bases and J 6 bases; nucleotides not matched to a gene: 6. CDR3 in DNA: TGTGCCAGCAGCCTCGGACTAGCTAGCAATGAGCAGTTCTTC. Translating gives CASSLGLASNEQFF. The full variable domain, completed using reference TRBV11-2 and TRBJ2-1, is EAGVAQSPRYKIIEKRQSVAFWCNPISGHATLYWYQQILGQGPKLLIQFQNNGVVDDSQLPKDRFSAERLKGVDSTLKIQPAKLEDSAVYLCASSLGLASNEQFFGPGTRLTVL.

The chain employs TRBV7-3 and TRBJ2-3; D unclear. V dropped 2 bases and J dropped 1 base, with 10 bases sitting between them. The germline V gene encodes CDR1 SGHTA and CDR2 FQGTGA. The CDR3 contains 15 residues. The CDR3 DNA sequence: TGTGCCAGCAGCTTATCAGGCCCCGGCACAGATACGCAGTATTTT. Encoded protein: CASSLSGPGTDTQYF.

The chain joins TRBV27 to TRBJ2-6; 8 positions match TRBD2. This CDR3 region has 18 residues. The ends lost 3 bases at V and 0 bases at J; junction bases unmatched: 7. Per the germline V gene, CDR1 is MNHEY and CDR2 is SMNVEV (reference sequence). CDR3: CASSFLLAASSGANVLTF. Here the CDR3 DNA reads TGTGCCAGCAGTTTTTTACTAGCGGCAAGCTCTGGGGCCAACGTCCTGACTTTC.